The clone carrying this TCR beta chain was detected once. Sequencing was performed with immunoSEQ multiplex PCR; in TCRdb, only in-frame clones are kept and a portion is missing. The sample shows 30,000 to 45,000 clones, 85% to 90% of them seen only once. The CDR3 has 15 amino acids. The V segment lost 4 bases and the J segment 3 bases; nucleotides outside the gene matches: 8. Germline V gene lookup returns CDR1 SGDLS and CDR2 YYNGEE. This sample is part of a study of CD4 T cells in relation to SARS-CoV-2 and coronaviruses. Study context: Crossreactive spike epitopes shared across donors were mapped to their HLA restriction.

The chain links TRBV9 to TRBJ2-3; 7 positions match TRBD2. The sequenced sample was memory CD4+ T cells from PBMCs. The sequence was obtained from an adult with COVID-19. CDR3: CASSLLGLGTDTQYF. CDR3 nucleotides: TGTGCCAGCAGCCTCCTCGGACTAGGAACAGATACGCAGTATTTT. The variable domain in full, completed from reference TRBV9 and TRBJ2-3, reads DSGVTQTPKHLITATGQRVTLRCSPRSGDLSVYWYQQSLDQGLQFLIQYYNGEERAKGNILERFSAQQFPDLHSELNLSSLELGDSALYFCASSLLGLGTDTQYFGPGTRLTVL.